This T cell receptor (beta chain) was documented in a study of T cell responses to AZD1222 COVID-19 vaccine. Germline-derived CDR1 and CDR2 are MRHNA and SNTAGT. Losses at the gene ends were 6 bases for V and 0 bases for J; bases not matched to a gene: 5. This CDR3 has 15 amino acids. To note about this clone: Its antigen is not identified.

Clones were sequenced by immunoSEQ multiplex PCR, and TCRdb holds only the in-frame ones, with some missing. The sample consists of some 200,000 clones, just over 90% of them appearing once. The study's findings and limits: Without day 14 samples, only post-peak T cell repertoires were studied. CD4 TCRs linked to vaccination spanned spike, dominating at 160-218 and 743-854. Most donors were white British and more were female, and clonal diversity was possibly underestimated. Seropositive at baseline were only five or six AZD1222 recipients.

The TCR originated in an adult who received the AZD1222 COVID-19 vaccine. The chain employs TRBV6-4 and TRBJ2-1; the match to TRBD2 covers 7 bases. Sample: peripheral blood, taken 28 days after the second AZD1222 dose. CDR3 region: CASSVSGVSYNEQFF. CDR3 sequence (DNA): TGTGCCAGCAGCGTCAGCGGGGTCTCCTACAATGAGCAGTTCTTC.